This T cell receptor (beta chain) came from a study of blood T cell repertoires in COVID-19. Study context: Acute and convalescent COVID-19 specimens originated in the United States, Italy and Spain. Sources were T cells, B-cell-depleted T cells, or PBMCs; the material itself was cDNA or gDNA.

J lost 8 bases, V lost 4 bases, and 9 bases had no gene match. The CDR3 is made up of 15 amino acids. Germline V CDR1 and CDR2: SGHVS, FQNEAQ. Per the study methods: For nucleated cells, counts were estimated from reference gene primer amplification. Clones were read by immunoSEQ multiplex PCR, and TCRdb kept only the in-frame ones, dropping some. D and trimming were read from the DNA, whereas the V and J calls and clone size are those reported in that table. Among around 200,000 clones listed, roughly 80% were seen once. This sequence was found in a woman aged 50 to 60 with acute or convalescent COVID-19. Sequencing was performed on peripheral blood. V usage is TRBV7-8 and J usage is TRBJ1-4, with TRBD1 identical over 8 bases. CDR3 DNA: TGTGCCAGCAGCTCCAGTGGACAGGGACGGGAAAAACTGTTTTTT. Amino acid sequence: CASSSSGQGREKLFF.